The clone carrying this T cell receptor (beta chain) has a count of ten or more. As yet, its antigen is unknown. Deletions cut 3 bases from V and 8 bases from J, with 10 bases between. CDR3 length: 11 amino acids. The germline gives CDR1 GTSNPN, CDR2 SVGIG (reference sequence). Using CD45RO/CCR7/CD25/CD127/CD95/CD27, CD4+ naive, central memory, regulatory and stem cell-like memory cells were sorted. Reverse transcribing all isolated RNA meant expressed TCRB transcripts were sequenced. Using immunoSEQ multiplex PCR, the repertoire was profiled, and TCRdb retains in-frame clones only, with some absent. Of approximately 300,000 clones listed, approximately 10% were seen once; the top ten hold more than 0.015%. The source of the sample is a study of beta chain features in type 1 diabetes. Study-wide results and caveats: Overrepresentation of cells with high TCR expression could result from cDNA sequencing.

The sample was naive CD4+ T cells from blood. The clonotype comes from a woman in her 30s in good health. The chain uses TRBV30 and TRBJ1-2; D not certain. DNA for the CDR3: TGTGCCTGGAGCAGAGGAGGAGGCTACACCTTC. Translating it yields CAWSRGGGYTF.